This T cell receptor (beta chain) was observed in a study of T-cell reconstitution after alpha-beta-depleted transplantation in children. Study-level findings and limits: One year after transplant, T-cell counts and diversity came mostly from newly produced T cells. The origin of alpha-beta T cells about two months after transplant was reportedly several hundred expanded graft clones. Several patients had high TCRbeta diversity at day 60; it came from surviving recipient T cells and thymic progenitors.

The germline V gene encodes CDR1 MNHNS and CDR2 SASEGT. CDR3 length equals 16 residues. V was clipped by 5 bases and J by 3 bases; unmatched bases: 8. The TCRbeta library was prepared with unique molecular identifiers. TCRdb reprocessed the PCR reads via MiXCR and lists one record per CDR3 protein. This sample has 250,000 or so distinct CDR3 sequences, with 7.5% to 9.5% found just once. This clonotype was found once. The antigen remains unidentified. The source is a male patient under 18 who had a stem cell transplant for acute lymphoblastic leukemia, so the T cells may come from the graft donor. The sequencing used PBMCs, mostly from graft donor cells, collected 180 days after TCRalphabeta/CD19-depleted stem cell transplant. V usage is TRBV6-1 and J usage is TRBJ1-5, with 9 bases aligning to TRBD1. CDR3 loop: CASSRDRVEVNQPQHF. CDR3 bases: TGTGCCAGCAGTCGGGACAGGGTGGAGGTCAATCAGCCCCAGCATTTT.